A selection of T cell receptor beta chains follows, all from one sample in a study of patients and donors after allogeneic stem cell transplantation. One entry per CDR3 protein, called by TCRdb with MiXCR from the RT-PCR reads. Of about 960,000 distinct CDR3 sequences listed, 15% to 20% are singletons. What was sequenced was blood, either unsorted or a sorted T cell fraction (not recorded which). The receptors were sampled from a human donor who was either an allogeneic HSCT recipient or a stem cell or donor lymphocyte infusion donor (not recorded which). It is not recorded whose cells these are; they may come from a transplant donor. Both conserved end residues are part of each CDR3. A D gene is named only where the DNA matches it firmly. The listing skips clone size in some rows; elsewhere it reads once, few, many or a size class.

D: .
J: TRBJ1-1
size: .
V: TRBV5-1
DNA: TGCGCCAGCCGGGCCGGTCCTAACACTGAAGCTTTCTTT
CDR3: CASRAGPNTEAFF

D: TRBD1
J: TRBJ1-1
size: once
V: TRBV4-1
DNA: TGCGCCAGCAGCCAAGCGCCGGGACAGCCAGCCTATGAAGCTTTCTTT
CDR3: CASSQAPGQPAYEAFF

D: TRBD1
J: TRBJ1-2
size: many
V: TRBV12-3/TRBV12-4
DNA: TGTGCCAGCAGTTTACAGGGGGCTGGCTATGGCTACACCTTC
CDR3: CASSLQGAGYGYTF

D: .
J: TRBJ2-7
size: many
V: TRBV12-3/TRBV12-4
DNA: TGTGCCAGCAGCTGGGCCCCCGTAGGATACGAGCAGTACTTC
CDR3: CASSWAPVGYEQYF

D: .
J: TRBJ2-3
size: .
V: TRBV20-1
DNA: TGCAGTGCTAGAATAGGTAGCACAGATACGCAGTATTTT
CDR3: CSARIGSTDTQYF

D: .
J: TRBJ2-3
size: few
V: TRBV15
DNA: TGTGCCACCAGCTCTACAGGGGGACTAGCCGCCCGCACAGATACGCAGTATTTT
CDR3: CATSSTGGLAARTDTQYF

D: .
J: TRBJ2-2
size: .
V: TRBV4-3
DNA: TGCGCCAGCAGCCAAGATATAAGCGGGAACACCGGGGAGCTGTTTTTT
CDR3: CASSQDISGNTGELFF

D: .
J: TRBJ1-3
size: few
V: TRBV29-1
DNA: TGCAGCGCCACGAAGTCCTCTGGAAACACCATATATTTT
CDR3: CSATKSSGNTIYF

D: .
J: TRBJ2-7
size: .
V: TRBV6-1
DNA: TGTGCCAGCAAACCAACAGGCACAAACGAGCAGTACTTC
CDR3: CASKPTGTNEQYF

D: TRBD1
J: TRBJ1-2
size: once
V: TRBV2
DNA: TGTGCCAGCAGAGGGACAGGGCGGGTTGGCGGCTACACCTTC
CDR3: CASRGTGRVGGYTF

D: .
J: TRBJ1-2
size: few
V: TRBV4-1
DNA: TGCGCCAGCTCCTCGGGGGGCAGCTATGGCTACACCTTC
CDR3: CASSSGGSYGYTF

D: .
J: TRBJ2-1
size: few
V: TRBV20-1
DNA: TGCAGTGCTAGCCACAGTTACAATGAGCAGTTCTTC
CDR3: CSASHSYNEQFF

D: .
J: TRBJ1-2
size: .
V: TRBV3-1
DNA: TGTGCCAGCAGCCAACGGGTCTTCTATGGCTACACCTTC
CDR3: CASSQRVFYGYTF

D: .
J: TRBJ2-5
size: few
V: TRBV12-3/TRBV12-4
DNA: TGTGCCAGCAGTACCCCAACGACTCCCGGCGGGCAAGAGACCCAGTACTTC
CDR3: CASSTPTTPGGQETQYF

D: .
J: TRBJ1-1
size: .
V: TRBV24-1
DNA: TGTGCCACCAGTGGAGGGGGCACTGAAGCTTTCTTT
CDR3: CATSGGGTEAFF

D: .
J: TRBJ2-3
size: once
V: TRBV12-2
DNA: TGTGCAAGTCGCTTAGCGATAGCGAGACAGGGTACAGATACGCAGTATTTT
CDR3: CASRLAIARQGTDTQYF

D: TRBD1
J: TRBJ2-1
size: .
V: TRBV7-9
DNA: TGTGCCAGCAGCAAGGGACAGGTTAGCTACAATGAGCAGTTCTTC
CDR3: CASSKGQVSYNEQFF

D: .
J: TRBJ1-2
size: .
V: TRBV24-1
DNA: TGTGCCACCAGTGACGCGAGAGATAACTATGGCTACACCTTC
CDR3: CATSDARDNYGYTF

D: .
J: TRBJ1-1
size: .
V: TRBV9
DNA: TGTGCCAGCAGCGAAGATCCGTCGGGCACTGAAGCTTTCTTT
CDR3: CASSEDPSGTEAFF

D: .
J: TRBJ1-2
size: .
V: TRBV12-3/TRBV12-4
DNA: TGTGCCAGCAGTCGCTACAGGGAAGCGAATGGTGGCTACACCTTC
CDR3: CASSRYREANGGYTF

D: .
J: TRBJ1-4
size: few
V: TRBV4-3
DNA: TGCGCCAGCAGCCAAGATTGGCAGATTAATGAAAAACTGTTTTTT
CDR3: CASSQDWQINEKLFF

D: .
J: TRBJ1-1
size: few
V: TRBV10-3
DNA: TGTGCCATCAAGTTCGAGGGTAACACTGAAGCTTTCTTT
CDR3: CAIKFEGNTEAFF

D: TRBD2
J: TRBJ2-7
size: .
V: TRBV9
DNA: TGTGCCAGCAGCGGGGACTACCCCTACGAGCAGTACTTC
CDR3: CASSGDYPYEQYF

D: .
J: TRBJ1-2
size: .
V: TRBV20-1
DNA: TGCAGTGCTAGTAGATCAGGGCCCTATGGCTACACCTTC
CDR3: CSASRSGPYGYTF

D: TRBD2
J: TRBJ2-5
size: .
V: TRBV28
DNA: TGTGCCAGCAGTTTATCGCGACTAGCTTCGTACCAAGAGACCCAGTACTTC
CDR3: CASSLSRLASYQETQYF

D: .
J: TRBJ2-7
size: few
V: TRBV10-2
DNA: TGCGCCAGCAGTGAGTATTGGAAAACAGGTTCGAACTACGAGCAGTACTTC
CDR3: CASSEYWKTGSNYEQYF

D: .
J: TRBJ2-5
size: few
V: TRBV20-1
DNA: TGCAGTGCTAGAGATCAGGGAGGGACCCAGTACTTC
CDR3: CSARDQGGTQYF

D: .
J: TRBJ2-1
size: .
V: TRBV7-9
DNA: TGTGCCAGCAGTCCAGCCCTTTTGAATGAGCAGTTCTTC
CDR3: CASSPALLNEQFF

D: .
J: TRBJ2-1
size: many
V: TRBV12-3/TRBV12-4
DNA: TGTGCCAGCAGTTCGCGAGCGGAGTCCTACAATGAGCAGTTCTTC
CDR3: CASSSRAESYNEQFF

D: TRBD1
J: TRBJ2-5
size: many
V: TRBV12-3/TRBV12-4
DNA: TGTGCCAGCAGTTTTGTGGGACAGGGTCAGACCCAGTACTTC
CDR3: CASSFVGQGQTQYF

D: .
J: TRBJ2-2
size: few
V: TRBV6-1
DNA: TGTGCCAGCAGGGACAGAATGACAGCGAACACCGGGGAGCTGTTTTTT
CDR3: CASRDRMTANTGELFF

D: TRBD1
J: TRBJ2-7
size: .
V: TRBV27
DNA: TGTGCCAGCAGAGATACCGGGACAGGGTTTTTCTACGAGCAGTACTTC
CDR3: CASRDTGTGFFYEQYF

D: .
J: TRBJ1-5
size: once
V: TRBV2
DNA: TGTGCCAGCAGAGATGCTAGTCAGCCCCAGCATTTT
CDR3: CASRDASQPQHF